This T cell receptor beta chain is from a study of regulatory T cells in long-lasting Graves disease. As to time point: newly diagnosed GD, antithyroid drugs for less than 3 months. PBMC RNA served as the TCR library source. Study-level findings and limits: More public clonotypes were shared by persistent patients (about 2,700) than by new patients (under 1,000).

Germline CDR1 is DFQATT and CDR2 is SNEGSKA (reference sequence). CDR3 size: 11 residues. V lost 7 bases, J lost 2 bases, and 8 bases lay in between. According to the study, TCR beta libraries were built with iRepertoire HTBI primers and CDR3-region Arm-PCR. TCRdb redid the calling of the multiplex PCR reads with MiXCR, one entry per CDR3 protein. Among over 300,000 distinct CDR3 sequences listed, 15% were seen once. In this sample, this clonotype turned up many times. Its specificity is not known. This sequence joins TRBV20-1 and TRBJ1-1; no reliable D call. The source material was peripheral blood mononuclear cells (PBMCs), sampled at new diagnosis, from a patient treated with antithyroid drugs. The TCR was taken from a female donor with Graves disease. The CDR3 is CSGDSNTEAFF. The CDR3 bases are TGCAGTGGGGATTCTAACACTGAAGCTTTCTTT.